A single sample gave rise to the 28 T cell receptor beta chains below, sequenced in a study of PD-L1 blockade in urothelial cancer. The protocol was immunoSEQ multiplex PCR, while the TCRdb copy is restricted to in-frame clones and leaves out a portion. The top ten clones hold about 2.9% of a sample with 60,000 to 65,000 clones, 80% to 85% of them seen once. Described time point: pretreatment peripheral blood. Sample: PBMCs, taken around atezolizumab (anti-PD-L1) treatment. These receptors were obtained from a man between 65 and 85 years old with urothelial cancer.

The rearrangement links TRBV5-1 to TRBJ1-1; D is ambiguous. Deletions cut 2 bases from V and 2 bases from J, with 16 bases between. In germline, CDR1 is SGHRS, CDR2 YFSETQ. CDR3 length: 16 amino acids. The CDR3 nucleotides are TGCGCCAGCAGCTTTTCGGCGGGGTTGGGAAACACTGAAGCTTTCTTT. It is translated as CASSFSAGLGNTEAFF.

The gene calls are TRBV4-1 and TRBJ2-1, with TRBD2 identical over 15 bases. Germline V lookup: CDR1 MGHRA, CDR2 YSYEKL. This CDR3 has 16 amino acids. With 3 bases clipped from V and 7 bases from J, the junction kept 4 bases outside the gene matches. The CDR3: CASSQTGTSGRNEQFF. The CDR3 DNA reads as TGCGCCAGCAGCCAGACCGGGACTAGCGGGAGGAATGAGCAGTTCTTC.

The chain carries TRBV27 and TRBJ2-3, with TRBD2 matching over 9 bases. The CDR3 contains 16 residues. J was trimmed by 1 base and V by 3 bases; bases with no gene match: 5. Germline V gives CDR1 MNHEY, CDR2 SMNVEV (reference sequence). The CDR3 here is CASSLGSGRGTDTQYF. CDR3 nucleotides: TGTGCCAGCAGTTTGGGTAGCGGGAGAGGCACAGATACGCAGTATTTT.

In this sample, this clone turned up a few times. The chain uses TRBV4-2 and TRBJ2-7; D call uncertain. This CDR3 is 12 amino acids long. Germline V gene sequence: CDR1 LGHNA, CDR2 YNFKEQ. The germline V and J ends were trimmed by 0 bases and 2 bases, with 2 bases remaining between them. CDR3 coding DNA: TGTGCCAGCAGCCAAGACGCCTACGAGCAGTACTTC. It specifies CASSQDAYEQYF.

This sequence joins TRBV9 and TRBJ2-3; TRBD2 aligns across 12 bases. The CDR3 consists of 17 residues. The germline V gene encodes CDR1 SGDLS and CDR2 YYNGEE. With V trimmed by 0 bases and J by 2 bases, 4 bases remained unmatched. The CDR3 DNA reads TGTGCCAGCAGCGTAGAGCCTAGCGGGAGGGTCACAGATACGCAGTATTTT. Translating it yields CASSVEPSGRVTDTQYF. Using reference TRBV9 and TRBJ2-3 for the parts outside the CDR3, the full variable domain is DSGVTQTPKHLITATGQRVTLRCSPRSGDLSVYWYQQSLDQGLQFLIQYYNGEERAKGNILERFSAQQFPDLHSELNLSSLELGDSALYFCASSVEPSGRVTDTQYFGPGTRLTVL.

The rearrangement joins TRBV5-1 to TRBJ1-1, with 8 bases that match TRBD1. Germline V gene data show CDR1 as SGHRS and CDR2 as YFSETQ. The CDR3 has 16 amino acids. V lost 6 bases, J lost 1 base, and 11 bases stayed unmatched. CDR3: CASTLTGANRNTEAFF. The CDR3 DNA reads as TGCGCCAGCACCCTGACAGGGGCTAATAGGAACACTGAAGCTTTCTTT. Combining the CDR3 with reference TRBV5-1 and TRBJ1-1 gives the whole variable domain KAGVTQTPRYLIKTRGQQVTLSCSPISGHRSVSWYQQTPGQGLQFLFEYFSETQRNKGNFPGRFSGRQFSNSRSEMNVSTLELGDSALYLCASTLTGANRNTEAFFGQGTRLTVV.

The J gene is TRBJ1-2, the V gene TRBV6-1, with 8 bases that match TRBD1. Trimming removed 1 base from V and 3 bases from J; junction bases left unmatched: 4. Germline loops: CDR1 MNHNS, CDR2 SASEGT. This CDR3 region has 15 residues. The CDR3 coding sequence is TGTGCCAGCAGTGAAGGGACAGGGTATTACTATGGCTACACCTTC. Amino acids: CASSEGTGYYYGYTF.

The V call is TRBV19, the J call TRBJ1-1; no clear D. The length of the CDR3 is 15 residues. V dropped 3 bases and J dropped 1 base, with 12 bases sitting between them. CDR1 and CDR2 (germline): LNHDA, SQIVND (reference sequence). The CDR3 DNA follows: TGTGCCAGTAGTATTGGCAGGAATCGGAACACTGAAGCTTTCTTT. Its protein product is CASSIGRNRNTEAFF.

The sample holds one count of this clone. The rearrangement uses TRBV7-8 and TRBJ2-5; D not resolved. The ends were cut back, 5 bases at V and 4 bases at J, with 20 bases in the middle. The CDR3 covers 16 residues. Germline V gene lookup returns CDR1 SGHVS and CDR2 FQNEAQ. The CDR3 is CASSPTLPTRRETQYF. In DNA, the CDR3 is TGTGCCAGCAGCCCAACCCTCCCAACGCGCCGAGAGACCCAGTACTTC.

The gene calls are TRBV6-6 and TRBJ2-7; maybe TRBD1 (6 bases). V was pared by 5 bases and J by 0 bases, with 11 bases between. CDR3 length: 14 amino acids. CDR1 MNHNY and CDR2 SVGAGI come from the germline V gene (reference sequence). The CDR3 spells CASSLRTDSYEQYF. CDR3 nucleotide sequence: TGTGCCAGCAGTCTTCGGACAGACTCCTACGAGCAGTACTTC.

This sequence joins TRBV19 and TRBJ1-4, with 7 positions matching TRBD1. CDR1 and CDR2 from the germline V gene are LNHDA and SQIVND (reference sequence). The CDR3 has 14 residues. V lost 5 bases to trimming and J lost 6 bases; unmatched junction nucleotides: 6. Written as DNA, the CDR3 is TGTGCCAGTAGTGACAGGGCCGTGGATGAAAAACTGTTTTTT. This encodes CASSDRAVDEKLFF. Full variable domain (rest looked up from reference TRBV19 and TRBJ1-4): DGGITQSPKYLFRKEGQNVTLSCEQNLNHDAMYWYRQDPGQGLRLIYYSQIVNDFQKGDIAEGYSVSREKKESFPLTVTSAQKNPTAFYLCASSDRAVDEKLFFGSGTQLSVL.

The chain combines TRBV5-4 with TRBJ2-7; 8 positions match TRBD1. Per germline, CDR1 SGHNT and CDR2 YYREEE (reference sequence). V lost 6 bases to trimming and J lost 4 bases; unmatched junction nucleotides: 12. The CDR3 loop spans 15 amino acids. In nucleotides, the CDR3 is TGTGCCAGCACCTCCTTTACAGGGGGTCGGTACGAGCAGTACTTC. Protein sequence: CASTSFTGGRYEQYF.

The chain recombines TRBV19 with TRBJ2-1; 12 bases are a match to TRBD2. The germline V gene encodes CDR1 LNHDA and CDR2 SQIVND (reference sequence). The CDR3 runs 16 residues. Trimming at V came to 5 bases and at J to 7 bases, leaving 9 bases not matched to a gene. The CDR3, as DNA: TGTGCCAGTAGTCCCACACTAGCGGGAGGAGTGAATGAGCAGTTCTTC. Residues: CASSPTLAGGVNEQFF.

There are a few counts of this clone. V and J are TRBV7-9 and TRBJ2-1, with TRBD2 matching over 9 bases. The CDR3 is 16 residues long. From germline, CDR1 is SEHNR and CDR2 FQNEAQ (reference sequence). The J segment lost 6 bases and the V segment lost 7 bases, leaving 13 bases of the junction unmatched. CDR3 amino acids: CASTPGGLAIPNEQFF. In DNA form, the CDR3 reads TGTGCCAGCACCCCAGGGGGACTAGCTATTCCCAATGAGCAGTTCTTC. The variable domain in full, with the rest retrieved from reference TRBV7-9 and TRBJ2-1, is DTGVSQNPRHKITKRGQNVTFRCDPISEHNRLYWYRQTLGQGPEFLTYFQNEAQLEKSRLLSDRFSAERPKGSFSTLEIQRTEQGDSAMYLCASTPGGLAIPNEQFFGPGTRLTVL.

The V gene is TRBV4-1, the J gene TRBJ2-1; 9 nucleotides match TRBD2. V gave up 5 bases and J gave up 8 bases; unmatched junction bases: 7. Per germline, CDR1 MGHRA and CDR2 YSYEKL. CDR3 length equals 14 residues. The CDR3 sequence: CASSGTSRVDEQFF. The CDR3 nucleotides read TGCGCCAGCAGCGGGACTAGCAGAGTGGATGAGCAGTTCTTC.

The J gene is TRBJ2-3, the V gene TRBV10-3; 13 bases align to TRBD2. J gave up 2 bases and V 10 bases, and 3 bases lay outside the gene matches. This CDR3 comprises 14 residues. Germline V gene data show CDR1 as ENHRY and CDR2 as SYGVKD. Here the CDR3 reads CATGLAGDTDTQYF. CDR3 sequence (DNA): TGTGCCACCGGACTAGCGGGAGACACAGATACGCAGTATTTT.

The CDR3 reads CASSTPDRGADTGELFF. CDR3 nucleotides: TGTGCCAGCAGTACTCCTGACAGGGGGGCGGACACCGGGGAGCTGTTTTTT. J is TRBJ2-2 and V is TRBV5-4; 9 nucleotides agree with TRBD1. Germline assignment: CDR1 SGHNT and CDR2 YYREEE (reference sequence). The ends lost 5 bases at V and 3 bases at J; junction bases unmatched: 11. This CDR3 is 17 amino acids long.

The chain joins TRBV6-1 to TRBJ1-1, with 8 positions matching TRBD1. Germline CDR1 is MNHNS and CDR2 is SASEGT. CDR3 size: 13 residues. The ends lost 2 bases at V and 11 bases at J; junction bases unmatched: 7. CDR3 nucleotide sequence: TGTGCCAGCAGTGAAAGGCTACAGGGGGAGGCTTTCTTT. Residues: CASSERLQGEAFF.

The rearrangement joins TRBV5-1 to TRBJ2-3, with 14 positions matching TRBD2. The CDR3 is made up of 16 amino acids. Germline CDR1 and CDR2: SGHRS and YFSETQ. The ends lost 2 bases at V and 4 bases at J; junction bases unmatched: 3. CDR3: CASSFGTSGSSDTQYF. The CDR3 coding sequence is TGCGCCAGCAGCTTTGGGACTAGCGGGAGTTCAGATACGCAGTATTTT.

The V call is TRBV5-1, the J call TRBJ2-3, with 8 bases matching TRBD2. This CDR3 contains 16 residues. V lost 6 bases and J lost 2; bases outside the gene matches: 11. Germline CDR1 and CDR2: SGHRS and YFSETQ. CDR3 sequence reads: CASKFQAGEVTDTQYF. The CDR3 nucleotides read TGCGCCAGCAAATTTCAAGCGGGAGAAGTCACAGATACGCAGTATTTT.

The CDR3 sequence is CASSLGLAVAYEQYF. The CDR3 DNA is TGTGCCAGCAGCCTGGGACTAGCGGTCGCCTACGAGCAGTACTTC. The J gene is TRBJ2-7, the V gene TRBV11-1, with 11 bases matching TRBD2. Germline V CDR1 and CDR2: SGHAT, FQDESV (reference sequence). There are 15 residues in the CDR3. The J segment lost 2 bases and the V segment lost 5 bases, leaving 5 bases of the junction unmatched. The full variable domain, with the rest looked up from reference TRBV11-1 and TRBJ2-7, is EAEVAQSPRYKITEKSQAVAFWCDPISGHATLYWYRQILGQGPELLVQFQDESVVDDSQLPKDRFSAERLKGVDSTLKIQPAELGDSAMYLCASSLGLAVAYEQYFGPGTRLTVT.

The rearrangement joins TRBV5-1 to TRBJ1-1; no definite D call. The germline gives CDR1 SGHRS, CDR2 YFSETQ. CDR3 length: 13 residues. The ends were cut back, 0 bases at V and 1 base at J, with 4 bases in the middle. The CDR3 is CASSLAGNTEAFF. The CDR3 DNA follows: TGCGCCAGCAGCTTGGCAGGGAACACTGAAGCTTTCTTT.

This sequence joins TRBV20-1 and TRBJ2-7; 10 bases are shared with TRBD2. The CDR3 has 11 residues. V was clipped by 8 bases and J by 5 bases; unmatched bases: 3. CDR1 is DFQATT and CDR2 is SNEGSKA in the germline V gene (reference sequence). The CDR3: CSPGLADEQYF. CDR3 coding DNA: TGCAGTCCTGGACTAGCGGACGAGCAGTACTTC.

J is TRBJ2-6 and V is TRBV30; possible D gene TRBD1, 5 bases. Germline-derived CDR1 and CDR2 are GTSNPN and SVGIG (reference sequence). Trimming removed 3 bases at V and 0 bases at J, with 15 bases between. CDR3 length: 17 amino acids. The CDR3 DNA sequence: TGTGCCTGGAGCCTCTTGGACGGACACTCTGGGGCCAACGTCCTGACTTTC. Encoded protein: CAWSLLDGHSGANVLTF.

The table lists this clone with many counts. V usage is TRBV2 and J usage is TRBJ2-1, with 7 bases lining up with TRBD1. The CDR3 sequence is 14 residues long. The germline gives CDR1 SNHLY, CDR2 FYNNEI. V dropped 7 bases and J dropped 7; count of bases not matched to a gene: 10. CDR3 DNA sequence: TGTGCCAGCACCCTACAGGGGTATGCGAATGAGCAGTTCTTC. It encodes CASTLQGYANEQFF.

The chain combines TRBV7-2 with TRBJ2-7; no clear D gene. Germline loops: CDR1 SGHTA, CDR2 FQGNSA. V lost 2 bases and J 6 bases, leaving 5 bases between the germline ends. This CDR3 region has 11 residues. CDR3 in DNA: TGTGCCAGCAGCTTATACGGCGAGCAGTACTTC. Its translation is CASSLYGEQYF.

V is TRBV5-1 and J is TRBJ1-3; D gene ambiguous. Germline CDR1 SGHRS, CDR2 YFSETQ. The V gene lost 0 bases and the J gene lost 4 bases, with 14 bases spanning the gap. There are 16 residues in the CDR3. The CDR3 sequence is CASSLGQVNRGNTIYF. In DNA, the CDR3 is TGCGCCAGCAGCTTGGGCCAGGTAAATCGCGGAAACACCATATATTTT.

This chain connects TRBV6-1 to TRBJ1-1; 7 bases fit TRBD1. The CDR3 consists of 14 residues. Germline CDR1 is MNHNS and CDR2 is SASEGT. The V gene end was trimmed by 6 bases and the J gene end by 1 base; junction bases not matched to a gene: 5. CDR3 DNA: TGTGCCAGCAGGCTGGGACAGCCGAACACTGAAGCTTTCTTT. Translating it yields CASRLGQPNTEAFF.